This TCR beta chain is drawn from a study of chemoradiotherapy in HPV16-positive cancers. Samples were taken several times over chemoradiotherapy. Study-wide results and limits: Candidate HPV-specific clones and E7-related TCR motifs grew in tumor during treatment. The functional HPV-specific definition rests on just two HPV16-positive patients. Better recurrence-free survival went with HPV-responsive T-cell expansion in HPV16-positive patients.

Produced via immunoSEQ multiplex PCR; TCRdb's table is partial and in-frame only. Of roughly 7,400 clones listed, 74% were seen once; the top ten hold more than 15%. A word on this clone: Its antigen is unknown.

The germline CDR1 and CDR2 sequences are ENHRY and SYGVKD. This CDR3 spans 13 amino acids. V lost 4 bases to trimming and J lost 3 bases, with 9 bases between them. This chain uses TRBV10-3 with TRBJ2-5; tentative D call: TRBD1 (6 bases). The material sequenced was tumor tissue, taken from a patient who underwent chemoradiotherapy. This clonotype originated in a human donor with HPV-associated anogenital cancer. The DNA of the CDR3 is TGTGCCATCAGTGGGGCAGGGGAAGAGACCCAGTACTTC. Translated, it gives CAISGAGEETQYF.